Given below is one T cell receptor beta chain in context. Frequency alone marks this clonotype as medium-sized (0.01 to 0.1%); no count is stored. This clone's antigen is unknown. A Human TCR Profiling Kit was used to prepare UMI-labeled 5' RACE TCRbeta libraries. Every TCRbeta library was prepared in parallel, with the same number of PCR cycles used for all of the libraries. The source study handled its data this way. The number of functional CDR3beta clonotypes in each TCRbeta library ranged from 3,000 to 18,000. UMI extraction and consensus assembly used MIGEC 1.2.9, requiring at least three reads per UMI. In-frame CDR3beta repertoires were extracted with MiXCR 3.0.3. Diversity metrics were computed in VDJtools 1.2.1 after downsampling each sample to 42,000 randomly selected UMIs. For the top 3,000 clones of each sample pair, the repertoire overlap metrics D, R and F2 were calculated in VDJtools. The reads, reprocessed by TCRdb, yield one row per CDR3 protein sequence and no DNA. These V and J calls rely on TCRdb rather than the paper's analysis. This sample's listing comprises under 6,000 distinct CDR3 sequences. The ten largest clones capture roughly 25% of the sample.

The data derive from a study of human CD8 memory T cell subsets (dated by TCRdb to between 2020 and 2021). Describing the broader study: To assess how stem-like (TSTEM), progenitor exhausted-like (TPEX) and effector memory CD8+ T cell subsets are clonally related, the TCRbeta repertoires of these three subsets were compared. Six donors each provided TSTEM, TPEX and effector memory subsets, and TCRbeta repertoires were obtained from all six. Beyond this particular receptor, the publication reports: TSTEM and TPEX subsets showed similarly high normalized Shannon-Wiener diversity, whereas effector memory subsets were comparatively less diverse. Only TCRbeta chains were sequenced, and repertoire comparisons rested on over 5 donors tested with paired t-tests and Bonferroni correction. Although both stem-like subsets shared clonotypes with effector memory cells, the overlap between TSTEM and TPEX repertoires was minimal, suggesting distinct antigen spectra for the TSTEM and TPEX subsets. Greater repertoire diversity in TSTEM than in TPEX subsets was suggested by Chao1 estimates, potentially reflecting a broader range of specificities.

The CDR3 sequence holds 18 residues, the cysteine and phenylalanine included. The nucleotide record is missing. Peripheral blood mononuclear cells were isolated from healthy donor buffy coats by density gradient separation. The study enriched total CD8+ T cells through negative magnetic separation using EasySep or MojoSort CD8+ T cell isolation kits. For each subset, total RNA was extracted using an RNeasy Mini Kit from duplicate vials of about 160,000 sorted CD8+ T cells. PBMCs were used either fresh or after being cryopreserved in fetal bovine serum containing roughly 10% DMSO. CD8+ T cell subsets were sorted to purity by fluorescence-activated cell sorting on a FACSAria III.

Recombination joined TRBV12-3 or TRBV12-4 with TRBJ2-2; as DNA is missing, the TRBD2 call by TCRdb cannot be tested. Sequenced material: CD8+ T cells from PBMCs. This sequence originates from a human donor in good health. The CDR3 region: CASSRPTSGDANTGELFF.